A single sample gave rise to the 7 T cell receptor beta chains below, sequenced in a study of blood T cell repertoires in COVID-19. Profiled with immunoSEQ multiplex PCR; TCRdb holds only in-frame clones, not every one. The data contain some 150,000 clones, approximately 87% of them singletons. The specimen was peripheral blood. All receptors come from a woman in her fifties or sixties with active or convalescent COVID-19.

The V call is TRBV5-4, the J call TRBJ2-5; 8 bases agree with TRBD1. The CDR3 runs to 13 residues. Germline CDR1 is SGHNT and CDR2 is YYREEE (reference sequence). V lost 4 bases to trimming and J lost 4 bases; unmatched junction nucleotides: 3. CDR3 bases: TGTGCCAGCAGCCTGGGACAGGCAGAGACCCAGTACTTC. Translated: CASSLGQAETQYF.

The rearrangement uses TRBV4-3 and TRBJ2-2; the D gene is possibly TRBD2 (6 bases). Trimming stripped 4 bases from V and 5 bases from J, with 11 bases between. Germline V CDR1 and CDR2: LGHNA, YSLEER. The CDR3 totals 14 residues. The CDR3 loop reads CASSRTDYTGELFF. The CDR3 nucleotides read TGCGCCAGCAGCCGGACGGACTATACCGGGGAGCTGTTTTTT.

The chain links TRBV24-1 to TRBJ2-1; weak D call: TRBD2 (6 bases). CDR1 and CDR2 (germline): KGHDR, SFDVKD. This CDR3 has 13 amino acids. V was trimmed by 4 bases and J by 7 bases, leaving 10 bases between them. The CDR3 region is CATSDGTSNEQFF. CDR3 bases: TGTGCCACCAGTGACGGGACTTCAAATGAGCAGTTCTTC.

The chain links TRBV28 to TRBJ1-5; TRBD1 matches at 7 bases. The V gene's germline CDR1 is MDHEN and CDR2 SYDVKM. The CDR3 totals 14 residues. V trimming: 6 bases; J trimming: 3 bases; junction bases outside the gene matches: 5. CDR3 in DNA: TGTGCCAGCAGACCGGGACAGCTCAATCAGCCCCAGCATTTT. This sequence encodes CASRPGQLNQPQHF.

This CDR3 is CASSVGVGKGISPLHF. As DNA, the CDR3 is TGTGCCAGCAGCGTAGGGGTGGGGAAGGGGATTTCACCCCTCCACTTT. The J gene is TRBJ1-6, the V gene TRBV9; D possibly corresponds to TRBD1 (5 bases). The germline CDR1 and CDR2 sequences are SGDLS and YYNGEE. The CDR3 length is 16 residues. V gave up 0 bases and J gave up 9 bases, with 16 bases separating them.

The rearrangement links TRBV27 to TRBJ2-7, with 7 bases fitting TRBD2. CDR1 is MNHEY, CDR2 SMNVEV, per germline (reference sequence). V was clipped by 5 bases and J by 0 bases; unmatched bases: 1. CDR3 size: 13 residues. CDR3 nucleotide sequence: TGTGCCAGCAGTGGGGACTACTCCTACGAGCAGTACTTC. Translation gives CASSGDYSYEQYF.

V gene TRBV11-2 combines with J gene TRBJ1-4; D may be TRBD1 (6 bases). Looked up from germline, CDR1 is SGHAT and CDR2 is FQNNGV. Trimming pared 0 bases from V and 5 bases from J, leaving 19 bases between. The CDR3 spans 18 residues. This chain's CDR3 is CASSLDPMTGPANEKLFF. The CDR3, as DNA: TGTGCCAGCAGCTTAGATCCTATGACAGGCCCCGCGAATGAAAAACTGTTTTTT.